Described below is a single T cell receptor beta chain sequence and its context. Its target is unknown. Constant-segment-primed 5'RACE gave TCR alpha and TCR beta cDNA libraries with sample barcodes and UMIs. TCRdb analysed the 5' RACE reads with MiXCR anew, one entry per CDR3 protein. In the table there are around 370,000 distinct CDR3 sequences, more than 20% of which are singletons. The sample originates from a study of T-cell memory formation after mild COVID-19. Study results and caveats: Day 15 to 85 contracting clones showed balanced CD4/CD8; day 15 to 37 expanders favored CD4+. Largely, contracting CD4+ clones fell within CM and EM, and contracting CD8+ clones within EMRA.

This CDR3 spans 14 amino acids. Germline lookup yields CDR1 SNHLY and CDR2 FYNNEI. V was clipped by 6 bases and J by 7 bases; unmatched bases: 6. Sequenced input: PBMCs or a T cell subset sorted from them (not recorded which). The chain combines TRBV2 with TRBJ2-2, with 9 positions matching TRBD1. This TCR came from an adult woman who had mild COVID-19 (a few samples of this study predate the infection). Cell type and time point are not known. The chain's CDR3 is CASRPDRGYGELFF. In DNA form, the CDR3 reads TGTGCCAGCAGGCCAGACAGGGGGTACGGGGAGCTGTTTTTT.